The rows below give T cell receptor beta chains drawn from one sample of a study of blood T cell repertoires in COVID-19. Sequencing was performed with immunoSEQ multiplex PCR; in TCRdb, only in-frame clones are kept and a portion is missing. The sample has 63,000 or so clones, around 90% seen once. Sample: peripheral blood. The receptors here all came from a human donor in a cohort sampled during active COVID-19. The CDR3 runs from the conserved cysteine through the conserved F or W. The D gene is left open where the match is weak. Size values are once, few and many counts, or a class for expanded clones, and some rows have none.

>TRBD1|.|TRBJ2-1|TRBV19
TGTGCCAGTAGTCTGCCCGGGACAGGGACCAATGAGCAGTTCTTC
CASSLPGTGTNEQFF
>TRBD1|.|TRBJ1-2|TRBV7-9
TGTGCCAGCAGCTTAGACAGGGGTGGCTACACCTTC
CASSLDRGGYTF
>.|.|TRBJ2-3|TRBV3-1/TRBV3-2
TGTGCCAGCAGCCAACGAGGGAGGGGGACAGATACGCAGTATTTT
CASSQRGRGTDTQYF
>.|.|TRBJ1-5|TRBV9
TGTGCCAGCAGCGTAGGGGAGCGGTGGCAGCCCCAGCATTTT
CASSVGERWQPQHF
>.|.|TRBJ1-3|TRBV10-2
TGCGCCAGCAGTAGCGGACAGCCCTCTGGAAACACCATATATTTT
CASSSGQPSGNTIYF
>TRBD2|.|TRBJ2-3|TRBV7-3
TGTGCCAGCAGCCTGGGACTAGCGGGAGCAGATACGCAGTATTTT
CASSLGLAGADTQYF
>TRBD2|.|TRBJ2-1|TRBV11-2
TGTGCCAGCAGCTTAGGGCCGGGACTAGCGGAGCCCTACAATGAGCAGTTCTTC
CASSLGPGLAEPYNEQFF
>.|once|TRBJ2-7|TRBV28
TGTGCCAGCAGTCCCCTTCCACAGGCGAAGGTCTACGAGCAGTACTTC
CASSPLPQAKVYEQYF
>.|.|TRBJ2-7|TRBV6-1
TGTGCCAGCAGTGATTTTCCAGGGGCGGGAGTCTACGAGCAGTACTTC
CASSDFPGAGVYEQYF
>.|.|TRBJ2-1|TRBV5-1
TGCGCCAGCAGCTTCGCGGGGATGGATGAGCAGTTCTTC
CASSFAGMDEQFF
>TRBD2|.|TRBJ2-5|TRBV28
TGTGCCAGCAGTTCGGAGGGACTAGCGGCGGAGACCCAGTACTTC
CASSSEGLAAETQYF
>TRBD1|.|TRBJ2-5|TRBV5-6
TGTGCCAGCAGACCGACAGGGACCACCGGGGAGACCCAGTACTTC
CASRPTGTTGETQYF
>TRBD2|.|TRBJ2-7|TRBV4-2
TGTGCCAGCAGCCAAGAACCCGGGACTAGCTACCACGAGCAGTACTTC
CASSQEPGTSYHEQYF
>TRBD1|.|TRBJ1-1|TRBV7-2
TGTGCCAGCAGCTTGGACAGGGGCACTGAAGCTTTCTTT
CASSLDRGTEAFF
>.|.|TRBJ2-5|TRBV6-2/TRBV6-3
TGTGCCAGCAGTTACTCGGGGGGAGATGTGGAGACCCAGTACTTC
CASSYSGGDVETQYF
>.|.|TRBJ2-1|TRBV4-1
TGCGCCAGCAGCCAAGATCAAACAGGCTCCAATGAGCAGTTCTTC
CASSQDQTGSNEQFF
>.|.|TRBJ2-5|TRBV6-1
TGTGCCAGCAGTGAAGATCTAAGGAGGGAGACCCAGTACTTC
CASSEDLRRETQYF
>TRBD2|.|TRBJ2-5|TRBV7-6
TGTGCCAGCAGCTTACAAACTAGCGGAGAGGGAGAGACCCAGTACTTC
CASSLQTSGEGETQYF
>TRBD2|.|TRBJ2-5|TRBV29-1
TGCAGCGATAAACTAGCGGGAGCAGAGACCCAGTACTTC
CSDKLAGAETQYF
>TRBD1|.|TRBJ1-2|TRBV23-1
TGCGCCAGCACCAGCAGGGGGCCTAACTATGGCTACACCTTC
CASTSRGPNYGYTF
>TRBD1|.|TRBJ1-6|TRBV27
TGTGCCAGCAGTTGGGACAGGCTATCACCCCTCCACTTT
CASSWDRLSPLHF
>.|once|TRBJ1-1|TRBV27
TGTGCCAGCAGTTTGACAGAGAACACTGAAGCTTTCTTT
CASSLTENTEAFF
>.|.|TRBJ1-2|TRBV5-1
TGCGCCAGCAGCTTGGATAGGGGATCCTATGGCTACACCTTC
CASSLDRGSYGYTF
>.|.|TRBJ2-1|TRBV28
TGTGCCAGCAGTTTACCACAGGTTTACAACAATGAGCAGTTCTTC
CASSLPQVYNNEQFF
>.|once|TRBJ1-1|TRBV6-5
TGTGCCACCGGCCGGGGGTGGGAGGGCACTGAAGCTTTCTTT
CATGRGWEGTEAFF
>.|.|TRBJ2-2|TRBV19
TGTGCCAGTAGTATACTTTCGGTGGGGGAGCTGTTTTTT
CASSILSVGELFF
>.|.|TRBJ2-7|TRBV3-1/TRBV3-2
TGTGCCAGCAGCCTCAGATTTGTCTCCTACGAGCAGTACTTC
CASSLRFVSYEQYF
>TRBD1|.|TRBJ1-1|TRBV19
TGTGCCAGTAGCCCCGACAGGGCCACTGAAGCTTTCTTT
CASSPDRATEAFF
>.|.|TRBJ1-4|TRBV5-1
TGCGCCAGCAGCTTCCAGGGTGGGTATGAAAAACTGTTTTTT
CASSFQGGYEKLFF
>.|.|TRBJ2-7|TRBV28
TGTGCCAGCAGTTCCCCCCCAGCGGTGAGCTACGAGCAGTACTTC
CASSSPPAVSYEQYF
>.|.|TRBJ2-4|TRBV12-5
TGTGCTAGTGGTCCTCCCGTGGGGGGAAACATTCAGTACTTC
CASGPPVGGNIQYF